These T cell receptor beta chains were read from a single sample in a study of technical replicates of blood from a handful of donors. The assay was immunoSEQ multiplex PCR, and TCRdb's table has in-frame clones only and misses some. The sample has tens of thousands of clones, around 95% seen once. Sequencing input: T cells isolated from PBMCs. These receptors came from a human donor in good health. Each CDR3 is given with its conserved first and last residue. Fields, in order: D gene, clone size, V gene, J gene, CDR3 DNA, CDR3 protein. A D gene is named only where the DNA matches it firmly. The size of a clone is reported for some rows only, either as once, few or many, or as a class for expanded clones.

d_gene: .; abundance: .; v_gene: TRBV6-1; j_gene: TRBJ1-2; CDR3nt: TGTGCCAGCAGTCCCCGAAGCCGGGGAGATGGCTACACCTTC; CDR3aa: CASSPRSRGDGYTF
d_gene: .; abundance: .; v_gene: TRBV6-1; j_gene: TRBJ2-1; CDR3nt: TGTGCCAGCAATATTATTCACAATGAGCAGTTCTTC; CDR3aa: CASNIIHNEQFF
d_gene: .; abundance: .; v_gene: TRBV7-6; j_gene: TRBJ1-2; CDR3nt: TGTGCCAGCAGCTTAGACAGAGCCTATGGCTACACCTTC; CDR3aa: CASSLDRAYGYTF
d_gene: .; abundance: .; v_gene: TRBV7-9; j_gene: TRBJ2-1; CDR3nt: TGTGCCAGCAGCTCGGTCCCTAGCGTCAATGAGCAGTTCTTC; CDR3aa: CASSSVPSVNEQFF
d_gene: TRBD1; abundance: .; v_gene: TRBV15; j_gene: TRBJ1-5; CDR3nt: TGTGCCACCAGTAGGGACAGGGGGCATAGTCAGCCCCAGCATTTT; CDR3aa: CATSRDRGHSQPQHF
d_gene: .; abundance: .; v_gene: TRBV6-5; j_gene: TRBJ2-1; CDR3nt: TGTGCCAGCAGTTACCTCCTGTACAATGAGCAGTTCTTC; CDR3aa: CASSYLLYNEQFF
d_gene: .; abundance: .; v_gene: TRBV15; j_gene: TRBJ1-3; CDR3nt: TGTGCCACCAGCAGGGGTGGACAGATCTACACCATATATTTT; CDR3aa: CATSRGGQIYTIYF
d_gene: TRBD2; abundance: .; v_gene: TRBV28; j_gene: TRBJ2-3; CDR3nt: TGTGCCAGCTGGGTTAGTAGCGGGAGGGGTGCAGATACGCAGTATTTT; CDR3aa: CASWVSSGRGADTQYF
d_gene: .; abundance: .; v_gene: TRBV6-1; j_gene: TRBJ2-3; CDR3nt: TGTGCCAGCAGTGTTTTCAGGGCAGATACGCAGTATTTT; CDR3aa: CASSVFRADTQYF
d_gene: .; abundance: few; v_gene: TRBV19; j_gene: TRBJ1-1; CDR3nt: TGTGCCAGTAGTGTGGGGCGTGAAACTGAAGCTTTCTTT; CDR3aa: CASSVGRETEAFF
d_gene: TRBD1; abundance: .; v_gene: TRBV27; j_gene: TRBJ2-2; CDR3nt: TGTGCCAGCAGTCCTCAGGGACAGGGGTACACCGGGGAGCTGTTTTTT; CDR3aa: CASSPQGQGYTGELFF
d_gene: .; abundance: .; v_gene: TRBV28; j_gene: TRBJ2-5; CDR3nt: TGTGCCAGCAGTTTTGTTCGCGAAGAAGAGACCCAGTACTTC; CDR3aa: CASSFVREEETQYF
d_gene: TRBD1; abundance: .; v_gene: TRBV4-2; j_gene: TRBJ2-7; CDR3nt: TGTGCCTCTATGGGGGACAGGGGTCCTAGCGAGCAGTACTTC; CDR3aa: CASMGDRGPSEQYF
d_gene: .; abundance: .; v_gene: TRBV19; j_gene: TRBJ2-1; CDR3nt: TGTGCCAGTAGTATACTCGGCGAGGGCGATGAGCAGTTCTTC; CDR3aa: CASSILGEGDEQFF
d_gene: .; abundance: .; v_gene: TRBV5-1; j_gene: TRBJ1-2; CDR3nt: TGCGCCAGCAGTACGGGGGGAGGCAATGGCTACACCTTC; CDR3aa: CASSTGGGNGYTF
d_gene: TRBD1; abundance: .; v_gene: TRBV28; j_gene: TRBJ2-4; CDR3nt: TGTGCCAGCAGACAGAAGGACAGGGCCGCCAAAAACATTCAGTACTTC; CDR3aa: CASRQKDRAAKNIQYF
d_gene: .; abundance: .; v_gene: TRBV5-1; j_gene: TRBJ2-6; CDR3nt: TGCGCCAGCAGCTTGGAATACTCTGGGGCCAACGTCCTGACTTTC; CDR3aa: CASSLEYSGANVLTF
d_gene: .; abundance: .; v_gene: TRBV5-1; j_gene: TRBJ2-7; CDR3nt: TGCGCCAGCAGCTTGGTTCAGGGTGGGGGGTCCTACGAGCAGTACTTC; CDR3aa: CASSLVQGGGSYEQYF
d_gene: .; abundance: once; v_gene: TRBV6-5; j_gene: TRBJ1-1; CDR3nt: TGTGCCAGCAGAGGAGGAGGTGAAGCTTTCTTT; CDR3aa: CASRGGGEAFF
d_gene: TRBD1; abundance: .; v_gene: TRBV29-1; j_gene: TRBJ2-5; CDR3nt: TGCAGCGTTACGCCGGGACAGGGGATGGAGACCCAGTACTTC; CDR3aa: CSVTPGQGMETQYF
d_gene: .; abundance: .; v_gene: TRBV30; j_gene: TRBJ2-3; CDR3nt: TGTGCCTGGAGCCAGGGTGCAGATACGCAGTATTTT; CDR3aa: CAWSQGADTQYF
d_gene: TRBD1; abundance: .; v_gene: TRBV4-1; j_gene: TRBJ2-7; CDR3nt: TGCGCCAGCAGCCAACCGGGACAGGGTGCCTACGAGCAGTACTTC; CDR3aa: CASSQPGQGAYEQYF
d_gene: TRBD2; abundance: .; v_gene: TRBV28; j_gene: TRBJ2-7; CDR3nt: TGTGCCAGCAGTTTTGCGGGAGGGACTCTCAGCGAGCAGTACTTC; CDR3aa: CASSFAGGTLSEQYF
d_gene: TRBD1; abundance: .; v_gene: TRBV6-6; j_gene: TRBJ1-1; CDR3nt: TGTGCCAGCAGTCAGGACAGGGACACTGAAGCTTTCTTT; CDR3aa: CASSQDRDTEAFF
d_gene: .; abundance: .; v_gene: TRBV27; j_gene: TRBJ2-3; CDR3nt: TGTGCCAGCAGTTCCCCGGGGCGGGAAGATACGCAGTATTTT; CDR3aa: CASSSPGREDTQYF
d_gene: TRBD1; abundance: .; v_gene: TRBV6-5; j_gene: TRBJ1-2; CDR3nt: TGTGCCAGCTCCCGGACAGGGGGCGGCTACACCTTC; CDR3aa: CASSRTGGGYTF
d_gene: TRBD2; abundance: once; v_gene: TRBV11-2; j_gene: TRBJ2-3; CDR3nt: TGTGCCAGCAGTTTCGGACTAGCGGGTGCCCCGGATACGCAGTATTTT; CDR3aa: CASSFGLAGAPDTQYF
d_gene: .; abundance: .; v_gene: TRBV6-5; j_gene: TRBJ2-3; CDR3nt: TGTGCCAGCGGCCAGAGGACTAGCACAGATACGCAGTATTTT; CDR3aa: CASGQRTSTDTQYF
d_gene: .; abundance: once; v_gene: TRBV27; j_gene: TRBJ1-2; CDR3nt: TGTGCCAGCAGTTTTGGGGGCACGAATTATGGCTACACCTTC; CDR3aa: CASSFGGTNYGYTF
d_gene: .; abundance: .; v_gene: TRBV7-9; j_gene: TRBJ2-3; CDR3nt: TGTGCCAGCAGCTTACGAGTGGAGACGCAGTATTTT; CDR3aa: CASSLRVETQYF
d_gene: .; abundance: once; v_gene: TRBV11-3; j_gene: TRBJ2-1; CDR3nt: TGTGCCAGCTTAGGGGGACCCTACAATGAGCAGTTCTTC; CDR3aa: CASLGGPYNEQFF
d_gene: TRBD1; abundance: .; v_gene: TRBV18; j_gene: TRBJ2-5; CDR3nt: TGTGCCAGCTCGCAAGGGACAGCCCAAGAGACCCAGTACTTC; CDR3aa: CASSQGTAQETQYF
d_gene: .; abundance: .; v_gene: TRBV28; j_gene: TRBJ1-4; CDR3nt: TGTGCCAGCAAAACCAGGGTGGGTGAAAAACTGTTTTTT; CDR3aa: CASKTRVGEKLFF
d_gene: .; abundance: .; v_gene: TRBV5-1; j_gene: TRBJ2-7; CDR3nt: TGCGCCAGCAGCGCCCAGGGTAGCTCCTACGAGCAGTACTTC; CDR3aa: CASSAQGSSYEQYF
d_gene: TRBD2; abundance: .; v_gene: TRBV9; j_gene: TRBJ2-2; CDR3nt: TGTGCCAGCAGCGCCCGGGGGGACTACAACACCGGGGAGCTGTTTTTT; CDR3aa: CASSARGDYNTGELFF
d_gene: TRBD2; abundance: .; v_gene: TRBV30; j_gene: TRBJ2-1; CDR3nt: TGTGCCTGGGGACTAGCGGGCGTAAATGAGCAGTTCTTC; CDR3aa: CAWGLAGVNEQFF